What follows is one TCR beta chain and its context. This record belongs to a study of shared clonotypes between healthy human individuals. The protocol was immunoSEQ multiplex PCR, while the TCRdb copy is restricted to in-frame clones and leaves out a portion. Counted here are some 2,100,000 clones, approximately 94% occurring once; the ten biggest clones make up about 1.5%. Terminally differentiated effector memory CD45RA+ cells were left out of the naive CD8 fraction, which was CD45RO-negative and positively selected for CCR7. Looked up from germline, CDR1 is SEHNR and CDR2 is FQNEAQ (reference sequence). The CDR3 consists of 16 residues. V gave up 0 bases and J gave up 3 bases, with 12 bases separating them.

The specimen was naive CD8+ T cells from PBMCs. The receptor's source is a young man in good health. Some clones in this sample may be carry-over from other donors' samples. The chain uses TRBV7-9 and TRBJ2-1, with a tentative D call TRBD2 (6 bases). The CDR3 region is CASSLAVGGGYNEQFF. The CDR3 coding sequence is TGTGCCAGCAGCTTAGCCGTGGGAGGCGGCTACAATGAGCAGTTCTTC.